This entry lists 14 T cell receptor beta chains sequenced from one sample in a study of T-cell reconstitution after alpha-beta-depleted transplantation in children (TCRdb year 2016). Library creation used PCR. The sequencer was an Illumina HiSeq 2500. TCR libraries were prepared with molecular barcoding, using unique molecular identifiers to normalize TCRbeta repertoire quantification. Through fastp at Q25 and MiXCR, TCRdb rebuilt clones from the public reads, retaining in-frame beta chains. Rows are unified per CDR3 protein, each entry keeping the most common DNA and genes. The sample contains approximately 350,000 distinct CDR3 sequences, 13% of them found a single time. The ten largest make up approximately 4.3% of the sample. Sequenced material: PBMCs, taken from the stem cell graft. These receptors originate from a human donor who donated a stem cell graft to a child with Fanconi anemia.

In its sample, this clonotype was seen a few times. This chain joins TRBV10-1 and TRBJ1-1; no firm D call. V lost 8 bases and J 4 bases, leaving 11 bases between the germline ends. Germline V gene data show CDR1 as WNHNN and CDR2 as SYGVQD (reference sequence). The CDR3 has 12 residues. CDR3 nucleotide sequence: TGCGCCAGCTCAAACAGTCTCACTGAAGCTTTCTTT. This sequence encodes CASSNSLTEAFF.

This clonotype was detected many times. The rearrangement links TRBV5-1 to TRBJ2-3, with D unclear. CDR3 length equals 14 residues. The germline CDR1 and CDR2 sequences are SGHRS and YFSETQ. The ends were cut back, 2 bases at V and 5 bases at J, with 12 bases in the middle. CDR3 sequence reads: CASSLEPIGDTQYF. The CDR3 DNA reads as TGCGCCAGCAGCTTAGAACCTATAGGAGATACGCAGTATTTT.

This clonotype has a handful of counts. The V and J genes are TRBV5-1 and TRBJ2-7; 8 nucleotides line up with TRBD1. J gave up 1 base and V 4 bases, and 7 bases lay outside the gene matches. The CDR3 is made up of 15 amino acids. Germline CDR1 is SGHRS and CDR2 is YFSETQ. CDR3 loop: CASSAGTGPSYEQYF. For the CDR3, the DNA is TGCGCCAGCAGCGCGGGGACAGGACCATCCTACGAGCAGTACTTC.

This clonotype was counted many times. J is TRBJ2-3 and V is TRBV20-1; maybe TRBD1 (8 bases). V was cut by 5 bases and J by 7 bases, with 22 bases left in between. The CDR3 runs to 15 residues. Germline V gives CDR1 DFQATT, CDR2 SNEGSKA (reference sequence). The CDR3 DNA reads TGCAGTGCTGAGCGGGACAGGAGGGAATCGCATACGCAGTATTTT. Amino acid sequence: CSAERDRRESHTQYF.

In this sample, this clonotype turned up a few times. The CDR3 sequence: CSARDETGPGELFF. Here the CDR3 DNA reads TGCAGTGCTAGAGACGAAACAGGGCCCGGGGAGCTGTTTTTT. This chain connects TRBV20-1 to TRBJ2-2; a possible D gene is TRBD1 (6 bases). Trimming removed 0 bases at V and 6 bases at J, with 11 bases between. This CDR3 comprises 14 residues. Looked up from germline, CDR1 is DFQATT and CDR2 is SNEGSKA (reference sequence).

This clonotype occurred many times. The chain uses TRBV2 and TRBJ2-1; no clear D gene. CDR1 SNHLY and CDR2 FYNNEI come from the germline V gene. Trimming took 1 base from V and 7 from J, leaving 2 bases between them. The length of the CDR3 is 11 residues. The CDR3 sequence is CASSEVNEQFF. DNA of the CDR3: TGTGCCAGCAGTGAAGTTAATGAGCAGTTCTTC.

The gene calls are TRBV10-3 and TRBJ2-2, with 7 positions matching TRBD1. Germline loops: CDR1 ENHRY, CDR2 SYGVKD. This CDR3 has 16 residues. V shed 6 bases and J 1 base; nucleotides not matched to a gene: 8. CDR3 DNA: TGTGCCATCAGCCCCCTACAGGGGTTGAACACCGGGGAGCTGTTTTTT. Amino acid sequence: CAISPLQGLNTGELFF.

This clonotype was seen at least ten times. This chain joins TRBV10-3 and TRBJ1-4, with 8 nucleotides matching TRBD1. The CDR3 covers 13 residues. CDR1 is ENHRY, CDR2 SYGVKD, per germline. J lost 6 bases, V lost 10 bases, and 7 bases had no gene match. CDR3 nucleotide sequence: TGTGCCACCAGGGACAGGTTAGATGAAAAACTGTTTTTT. Its translation is CATRDRLDEKLFF.

The chain couples TRBV5-1 to TRBJ2-2; D is unresolved. V was trimmed by 4 bases and J by 5 bases, leaving 12 bases between them. The CDR3 is made up of 14 amino acids. Germline CDR1 reads SGHRS; CDR2 reads YFSETQ. Written as DNA, the CDR3 is TGCGCCAGCAGCATATCGTCCCAGACCGGGGAGCTGTTTTTT. Translation: CASSISSQTGELFF.

CDR3 coding DNA: TGTGCCACCAGAAGAACCGGCGGGGAGGGAGAGACCCAGTACTTC. Translation: CATRRTGGEGETQYF. The chain recombines TRBV15 with TRBJ2-5, with 7 bases matching TRBD2. CDR3 size: 15 residues. Germline CDR1 reads LNHNV; CDR2 reads YYDKDF (reference sequence). The V segment lost 6 bases and the J segment 4 bases; nucleotides outside the gene matches: 11.

There are many counts of this clonotype. This chain uses TRBV25-1 with TRBJ2-6; D may match TRBD1 or TRBD2 (6 bases each). CDR3 length: 15 amino acids. V dropped 10 bases and J dropped 0 bases, with 13 bases sitting between them. Looked up from germline, CDR1 is MGHDK and CDR2 is SYGVNS. The CDR3 reads CATTGGSSGANVLTF. The CDR3 DNA reads as TGTGCCACGACAGGAGGGAGCTCTGGGGCCAACGTCCTGACTTTC. The variable domain in full, completed from reference TRBV25-1 and TRBJ2-6, reads EADIYQTPRYLVIGTGKKITLECSQTMGHDKMYWYQQDPGMELHLIHYSYGVNSTEKGDLSSESTVSRIRTEHFPLTLESARPSHTSQYLCATTGGSSGANVLTFGAGSRLTVL.

The rearrangement links TRBV10-3 to TRBJ1-6; no clear D. Germline-derived CDR1 and CDR2 are ENHRY and SYGVKD. The length of the CDR3 is 16 residues. The germline V and J ends were trimmed by 0 bases and 7 bases, with 13 bases remaining between them. The DNA of the CDR3 is TGTGCCATCAGTGAGTCGACGGGGATGAGGAATTCACCCCTCCACTTT. Protein product: CAISESTGMRNSPLHF.

This clonotype was observed at least ten times. CDR3 protein: CASSLNSSADYEQYV. As DNA, the CDR3 is TGCGCCAGCAGCCTAAACAGTTCCGCTGACTACGAGCAGTACGTC. The chain links TRBV4-3 to TRBJ2-7; D is undetermined. The V end was cut by 4 bases, the J end by 3 bases, with 16 bases between. CDR3 length: 15 amino acids. Per germline, CDR1 LGHNA and CDR2 YSLEER.

This clonotype was counted ten times or more. V and J are TRBV14 and TRBJ2-5; TRBD2 might be the D (5 bases). In germline, CDR1 is SGHDN, CDR2 FVKESK. The CDR3 is 17 amino acids. V was shortened by 0 bases and J by 0 bases, with 14 bases between the two germline ends. For the CDR3, the DNA is TGTGCCAGCAGCCAAGAATTTAGCGTATTCTACCAAGAGACCCAGTACTTC. This gives the protein CASSQEFSVFYQETQYF.